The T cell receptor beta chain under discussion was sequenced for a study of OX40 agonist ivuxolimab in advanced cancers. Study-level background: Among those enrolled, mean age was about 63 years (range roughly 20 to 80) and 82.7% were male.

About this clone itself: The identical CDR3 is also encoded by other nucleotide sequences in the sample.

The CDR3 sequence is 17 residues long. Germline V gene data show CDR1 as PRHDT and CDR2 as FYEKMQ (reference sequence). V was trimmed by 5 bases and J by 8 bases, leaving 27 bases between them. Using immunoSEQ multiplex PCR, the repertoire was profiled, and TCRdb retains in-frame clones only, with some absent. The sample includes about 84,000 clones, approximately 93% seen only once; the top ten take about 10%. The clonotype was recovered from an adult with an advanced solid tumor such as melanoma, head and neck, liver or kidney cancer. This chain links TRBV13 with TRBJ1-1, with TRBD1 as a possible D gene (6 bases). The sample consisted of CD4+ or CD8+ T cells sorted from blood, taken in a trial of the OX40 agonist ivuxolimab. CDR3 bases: TGTGCCAGCAGCCCGAGGACAGCCGCCCATTGGGCCACCGAAGCTTTCTTT. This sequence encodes CASSPRTAAHWATEAFF.